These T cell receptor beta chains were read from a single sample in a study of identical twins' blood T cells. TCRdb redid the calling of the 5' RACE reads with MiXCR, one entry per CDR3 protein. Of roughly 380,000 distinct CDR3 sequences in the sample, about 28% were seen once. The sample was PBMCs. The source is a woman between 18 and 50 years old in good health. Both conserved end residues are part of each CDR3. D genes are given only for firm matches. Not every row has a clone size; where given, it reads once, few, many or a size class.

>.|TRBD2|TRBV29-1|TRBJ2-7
CSVARGSSYEQYF
TGCAGCGTTGCCCGCGGGAGCTCCTACGAGCAGTACTTC
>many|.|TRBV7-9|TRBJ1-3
CASTRVRAGNTIYF
TGTGCCAGCACCCGCGTGAGGGCTGGAAACACCATATATTTT
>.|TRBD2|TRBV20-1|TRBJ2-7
CSASLGTSGANEQYF
TGCAGTGCTAGTCTGGGGACTAGCGGGGCTAACGAGCAGTACTTC
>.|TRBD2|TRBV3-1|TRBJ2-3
CASSQPRLAGGSTDTQYF
TGTGCCAGCAGCCAACCCAGACTAGCGGGGGGGAGCACAGATACGCAGTATTTT
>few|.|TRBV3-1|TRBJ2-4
CASSQGGGLAKNIQYF
TGTGCCAGCAGCCAGGGTGGCGGACTAGCCAAAAACATTCAGTACTTC
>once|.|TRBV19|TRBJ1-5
CASKVRHYSNQPQHF
TGTGCCAGTAAGGTAAGGCACTATAGCAATCAGCCCCAGCATTTT
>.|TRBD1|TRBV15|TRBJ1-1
CATSRPPGQQAFF
TGTGCCACCAGCAGACCTCCGGGACAGCAAGCTTTCTTT
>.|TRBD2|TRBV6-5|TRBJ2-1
CASSNSGSNEQFF
TGTGCCAGCAGTAATAGCGGGAGCAATGAGCAGTTCTTC
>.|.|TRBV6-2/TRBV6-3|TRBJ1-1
CASSYLAEAFF
TGTGCCAGCAGTTATCTAGCGGAAGCTTTCTTT
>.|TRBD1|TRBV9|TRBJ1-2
CASSGGGYYGYTF
TGTGCCAGCAGCGGAGGGGGCTACTATGGCTACACCTTC
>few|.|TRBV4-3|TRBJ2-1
CASSQVSAGLDEQFF
TGCGCCAGCAGCCAAGTCTCCGCGGGATTGGATGAGCAGTTCTTC
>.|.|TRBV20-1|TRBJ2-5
CSARQPGTPETQYF
TGCAGTGCTAGACAACCCGGGACTCCAGAGACCCAGTACTTC
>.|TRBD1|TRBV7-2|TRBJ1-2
CASIFRDRGVANYGYTF
TGTGCCAGCATTTTCCGGGACAGGGGTGTAGCTAACTATGGCTACACCTTC
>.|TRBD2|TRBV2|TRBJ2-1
CASSTGTSGVHEQFF
TGTGCCAGCAGTACCGGGACTAGCGGGGTCCATGAGCAGTTCTTC
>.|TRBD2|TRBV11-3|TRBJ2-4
CASSPRTSGFKNIQYF
TGTGCCAGCAGCCCCCGGACTAGCGGGTTTAAAAACATTCAGTACTTC
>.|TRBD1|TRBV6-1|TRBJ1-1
CASTEADRVGTEAFF
TGTGCCAGCACCGAAGCCGACAGGGTGGGTACTGAAGCTTTCTTT
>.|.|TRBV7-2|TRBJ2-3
CASSLWIHSGTDTQYF
TGTGCCAGCAGCTTATGGATTCATTCTGGCACAGATACGCAGTATTTT
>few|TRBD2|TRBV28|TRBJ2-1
CASSGTSGGSSYNEQFF
TGTGCCAGCAGTGGGACTAGCGGGGGGAGCTCCTACAATGAGCAGTTCTTC
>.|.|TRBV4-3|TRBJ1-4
CASSQGQVNEKLFF
TGCGCCAGCAGCCAAGGGCAGGTTAATGAAAAACTGTTTTTT
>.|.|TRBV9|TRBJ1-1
CASSVGGCTEAFF
TGTGCCAGCAGCGTAGGAGGGTGCACTGAAGCTTTCTTT
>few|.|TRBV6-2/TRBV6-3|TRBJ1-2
CASSYAGQYYGYTF
TGTGCCAGCAGTTACGCCGGACAGTACTATGGCTACACCTTC
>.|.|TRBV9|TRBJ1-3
CASSSGQQGNTIYF
TGTGCCAGCAGCTCAGGACAGCAGGGTAACACCATATATTTT
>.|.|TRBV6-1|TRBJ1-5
CASSYETLNQPQHF
TGTGCCAGCAGCTACGAGACGCTTAATCAGCCCCAGCATTTT
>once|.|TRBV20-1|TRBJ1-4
CSAIIKGTVREKLFF
TGCAGTGCTATAATAAAGGGGACGGTCCGGGAAAAGCTGTTTTTT
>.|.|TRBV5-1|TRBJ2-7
CASSPGTVIYEQYF
TGCGCCAGCAGCCCGGGGACGGTAATTTACGAGCAGTACTTC
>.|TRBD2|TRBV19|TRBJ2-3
CAGSVQREGLYTQYF
TGTGCCGGTAGTGTACAGCGGGAGGGCCTTTATACGCAGTATTTT
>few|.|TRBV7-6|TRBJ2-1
CASQGGSYNEQFF
TGTGCCTCCCAAGGCGGTTCCTACAATGAGCAGTTCTTC
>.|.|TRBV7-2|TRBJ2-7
CASSSLGMRLEQYF
TGTGCCAGCAGTTCCTTAGGAATGCGACTCGAGCAGTACTTC
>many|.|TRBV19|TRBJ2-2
CASYGPWGPNTGELFF
TGTGCCAGTTATGGGCCATGGGGCCCGAACACCGGGGAGCTGTTTTTT
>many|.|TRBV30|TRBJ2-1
CAWSVRRVISSSQYNEQFF
TGTGCCTGGAGTGTAAGAAGAGTAATCTCCTCTTCCCAATACAATGAGCAGTTCTTC
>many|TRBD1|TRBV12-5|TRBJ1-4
CASGSSATGGPEKLFF
TGTGCTAGTGGTTCATCAGCGACAGGGGGCCCTGAAAAACTGTTTTTT
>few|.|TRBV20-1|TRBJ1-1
CSARVGGGNTEAFF
TGCAGTGCTAGAGTGGGGGGAGGGAACACTGAAGCTTTCTTT
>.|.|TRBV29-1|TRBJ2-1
CSVERGNEQFF
TGCAGCGTTGAACGGGGCAATGAGCAGTTCTTC
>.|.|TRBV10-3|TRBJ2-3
CAISAGGSGTDTQYF
TGTGCCATCAGTGCTGGGGGATCTGGCACAGATACGCAGTATTTT
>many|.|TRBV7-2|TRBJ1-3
CASSFRTATSGNTIYF
TGTGCCAGCAGCTTCAGGACGGCCACCTCTGGAAACACCATATATTTT
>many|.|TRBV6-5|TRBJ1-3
CASSYADAGGNTIYF
TGTGCCAGCAGTTATGCGGACGCTGGGGGAAACACCATATATTTT
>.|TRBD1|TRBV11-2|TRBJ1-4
CASRGQGADEKLFF
TGTGCCAGCAGAGGACAGGGGGCTGACGAAAAACTGTTTTTT
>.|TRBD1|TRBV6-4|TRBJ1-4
CASSEDRSNEKLFF
TGTGCCAGCAGTGAGGACAGGTCGAATGAAAAACTGTTTTTT
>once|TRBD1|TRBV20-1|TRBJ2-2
CSATGQGFRSGKLFF
TGCAGTGCTACGGGACAGGGGTTTCGCTCCGGGAAGCTGTTTTTT
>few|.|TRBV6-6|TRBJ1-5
CASSYNPSIHHQPQHF
TGTGCCAGCAGTTATAACCCCTCAATTCATCATCAGCCCCAGCATTTT
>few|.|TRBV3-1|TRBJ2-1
CASSRSYNERFF
TGTGCCAGCAGCCGCAGCTACAATGAGCGGTTCTTC
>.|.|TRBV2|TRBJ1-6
CASSEWTANSPLHF
TGTGCCAGCAGTGAATGGACAGCTAATTCACCCCTCCACTTT